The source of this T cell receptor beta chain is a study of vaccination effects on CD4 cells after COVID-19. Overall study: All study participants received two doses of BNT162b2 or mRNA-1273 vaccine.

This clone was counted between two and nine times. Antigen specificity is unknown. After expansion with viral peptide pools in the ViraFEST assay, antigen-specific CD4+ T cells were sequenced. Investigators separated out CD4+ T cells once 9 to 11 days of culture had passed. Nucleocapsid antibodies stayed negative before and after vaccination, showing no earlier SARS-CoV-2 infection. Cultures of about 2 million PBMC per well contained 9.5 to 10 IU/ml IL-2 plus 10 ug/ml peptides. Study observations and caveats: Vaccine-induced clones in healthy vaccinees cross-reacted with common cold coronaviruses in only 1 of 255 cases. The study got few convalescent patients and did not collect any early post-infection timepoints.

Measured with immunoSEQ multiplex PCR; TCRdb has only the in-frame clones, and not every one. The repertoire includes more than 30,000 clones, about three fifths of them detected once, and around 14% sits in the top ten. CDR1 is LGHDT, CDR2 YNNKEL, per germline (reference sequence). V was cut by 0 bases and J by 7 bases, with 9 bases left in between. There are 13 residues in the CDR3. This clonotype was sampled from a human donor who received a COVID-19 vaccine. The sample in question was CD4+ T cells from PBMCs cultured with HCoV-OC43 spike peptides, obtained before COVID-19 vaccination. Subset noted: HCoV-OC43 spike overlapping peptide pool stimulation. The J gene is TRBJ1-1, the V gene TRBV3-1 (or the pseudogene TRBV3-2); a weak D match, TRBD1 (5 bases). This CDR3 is CASSQDPGIEAFF. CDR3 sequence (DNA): TGTGCCAGCAGCCAAGATCCAGGGATTGAAGCTTTCTTT.